The present entry profiles one TCR beta chain with its context. This clonotype has ten or more counts. Its antigen is unknown. Base qualities are not recorded, but no much larger clone differs from it by a single base. The CDR3 numbers 15 residues from cysteine through phenylalanine. The read is trimmed to its CDR3 DNA, 45 bases read in frame from base 1. Looking up the germline V gene (reference sequence) yields CDR1 SEHNR and CDR2 FQNEAQ. Unmatched junction bases come to 15, with V trimmed by 11 bases and J by 5 bases. This record belongs to a study of T-cell reconstitution after alpha-beta-depleted transplantation in children (dated by TCRdb to the mid-2010s). At the level of the whole study: Using TCR repertoire profiling, the study followed T-cell immune reconstitution in a quantitative way in children after TCRalphabeta/CD19-depleted allogeneic hematopoietic cell transplantation. What the research found in general, with its limitations: In some patients, the high TCRbeta diversity seen at day 60 was put down to recipient T cells and intrathymic progenitors that had survived conditioning. About two months after transplant, the apparently early recovery of alphabetaT-cell counts reportedly depended on just several hundred clones that had expanded rapidly and came from non-depleted graft cells. The frequencies of hyperexpanded clones fell over the following months, and after one year, T-cell counts and TCRbeta diversity were mostly attributed to newly produced T cells.

The treatment or condition label, as the study defines it: allogeneic hematopoietic cell transplantation with graft depleted of TCRalphabeta T cells and CD19 B cells. TCRalphabeta/CD19-depleted allogeneic hematopoietic cell grafts were given to the transplant recipients, all of whom were children. Libraries were prepared through PCR. The instrument given in TCRdb is Illumina HiSeq 2500. Molecular barcoding was employed in the preparation of TCR libraries, with unique molecular identifiers being used to normalize TCRbeta repertoire quantification. TCRdb ran its own pipeline on the public reads, namely fastp trimming at Q25 and MiXCR clone calling, and kept in-frame beta chains. When rows share a CDR3 protein, they turn into one entry using the most common DNA and genes. The sample table lists 150,000 to 200,000 distinct CDR3 sequences, 6.3% of them with a count of one. The biggest ten clones account for just over 4.5% of the sample.

This receptor was obtained from a girl under three years old with combined immunodeficiency, due to receive a stem cell transplant. Recombination connected TRBV7-9 to TRBJ2-7; 10 bases in the middle match TRBD2. This specimen was PBMCs, taken before TCRalphabeta/CD19-depleted stem cell transplant. CDR3 loop: CASGASGRFANEQYF. The DNA is as follows: TGTGCCTCAGGGGCTAGCGGGAGATTTGCCAACGAGCAGTACTTC.